Listed below are T cell receptor beta chains from one sample, sequenced in a study of blood T cells in healthy people across ages. TCRdb reprocessed the 5' RACE reads via MiXCR and lists one record per CDR3 protein. The sample yields more than 1,400,000 distinct CDR3 sequences, around 39% seen once. Sequenced sample: blood. Receptors were obtained from a woman under 30 in good health. CDR3s leave out the opening cysteine and the closing phenylalanine or tryptophan. Clone size is shown for a subset of rows, as once, few, many or a class of expanded clone.

cdr3_aa: ATSDPISGAHHEQF; clone_size: few; j_call: TRBJ2-1; v_call: TRBV24-1
cdr3_aa: ASSFSLPGLAVTYNEQF; clone_size: .; j_call: TRBJ2-1; v_call: TRBV7-3
cdr3_aa: ASSLSASGYNEQF; clone_size: few; j_call: TRBJ2-1; v_call: TRBV27
cdr3_aa: ASSEGTGKQPQH; clone_size: few; j_call: TRBJ1-5; v_call: TRBV9
cdr3_aa: ASSWDRADTQY; clone_size: many; j_call: TRBJ2-3; v_call: TRBV5-6
cdr3_aa: ASFREINYGYT; clone_size: .; j_call: TRBJ1-2; v_call: TRBV6-1
cdr3_aa: ASGPQGSGEQY; clone_size: .; j_call: TRBJ2-4; v_call: TRBV27
cdr3_aa: ASSLGGRRYSNQPQH; clone_size: .; j_call: TRBJ1-5; v_call: TRBV5-6
cdr3_aa: ASSQEGLESYEQY; clone_size: .; j_call: TRBJ2-7; v_call: TRBV4-2
cdr3_aa: ASSLPSGPAEQF; clone_size: .; j_call: TRBJ2-1; v_call: TRBV7-2
cdr3_aa: ATFQGGNTGELF; clone_size: .; j_call: TRBJ2-2; v_call: TRBV10-2
cdr3_aa: ASSPNVGTEAF; clone_size: .; j_call: TRBJ1-1; v_call: TRBV4-1
cdr3_aa: ASSSQSNSPLH; clone_size: .; j_call: TRBJ1-6; v_call: TRBV19
cdr3_aa: SARASLAGTYNEQF; clone_size: .; j_call: TRBJ2-1; v_call: TRBV20-1
cdr3_aa: ASSSGTYNQPQH; clone_size: .; j_call: TRBJ1-5; v_call: TRBV5-1
cdr3_aa: ASSREGYGYT; clone_size: .; j_call: TRBJ1-2; v_call: TRBV3-1
cdr3_aa: ASSEERLSPYEQY; clone_size: .; j_call: TRBJ2-7; v_call: TRBV7-2
cdr3_aa: ASKRANTGELF; clone_size: few; j_call: TRBJ2-2; v_call: TRBV2
cdr3_aa: ASSSGPEDSLSEQY; clone_size: .; j_call: .; v_call: TRBV11-2
cdr3_aa: ASSQDPLAGGPTSYNEQF; clone_size: .; j_call: TRBJ2-1; v_call: TRBV3-1
cdr3_aa: ASSGGTSYGYT; clone_size: few; j_call: TRBJ1-2; v_call: TRBV2
cdr3_aa: ATVQPSTSGADTQY; clone_size: few; j_call: TRBJ2-3; v_call: TRBV6-2/TRBV6-3
cdr3_aa: APRVAGGSTDTQY; clone_size: few; j_call: TRBJ2-3; v_call: TRBV7-2
cdr3_aa: ASSLVLVDPDTQY; clone_size: .; j_call: TRBJ2-3; v_call: TRBV7-2
cdr3_aa: ASSSGLAGVANEQF; clone_size: .; j_call: TRBJ2-1; v_call: TRBV5-6
cdr3_aa: ANSLFRWGTYEQY; clone_size: .; j_call: TRBJ2-7; v_call: TRBV28
cdr3_aa: ASSYSGRGPSYEQY; clone_size: .; j_call: TRBJ2-7; v_call: TRBV6-5
cdr3_aa: ASRLDGSNQPQH; clone_size: .; j_call: TRBJ1-5; v_call: TRBV12-3/TRBV12-4
cdr3_aa: ASSRRTGTNEKLF; clone_size: .; j_call: TRBJ1-4; v_call: TRBV7-9
cdr3_aa: SASKAGGHSSYNEQF; clone_size: few; j_call: TRBJ2-1; v_call: TRBV20-1
cdr3_aa: TSSHPRTSGKQETQY; clone_size: .; j_call: TRBJ2-5; v_call: TRBV3-1
cdr3_aa: SVDPTGRNTEAF; clone_size: .; j_call: TRBJ1-1; v_call: TRBV29-1
cdr3_aa: ATSDSTGEGDTQY; clone_size: .; j_call: TRBJ2-3; v_call: TRBV24-1
cdr3_aa: SARDLLGPNTYEQY; clone_size: few; j_call: TRBJ2-7; v_call: TRBV20-1
cdr3_aa: SATPTGEDETQY; clone_size: .; j_call: TRBJ2-5; v_call: TRBV20-1
cdr3_aa: ASSQDLSSGTYNEQF; clone_size: few; j_call: TRBJ2-1; v_call: TRBV4-2
cdr3_aa: ASSEWGGLGEQF; clone_size: few; j_call: TRBJ2-1; v_call: TRBV25-1